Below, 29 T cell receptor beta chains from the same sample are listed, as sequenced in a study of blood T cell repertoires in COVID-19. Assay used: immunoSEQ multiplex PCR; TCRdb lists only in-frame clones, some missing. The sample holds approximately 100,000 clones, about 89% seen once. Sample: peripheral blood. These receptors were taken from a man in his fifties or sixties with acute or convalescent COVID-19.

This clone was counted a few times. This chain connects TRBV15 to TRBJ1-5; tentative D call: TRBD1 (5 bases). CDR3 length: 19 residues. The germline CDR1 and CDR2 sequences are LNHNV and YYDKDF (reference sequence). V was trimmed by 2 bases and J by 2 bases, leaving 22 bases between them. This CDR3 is CATSRYTGALREGNQPQHF. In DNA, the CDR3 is TGTGCCACCAGCAGATATACAGGCGCTTTAAGAGAGGGCAATCAGCCCCAGCATTTT. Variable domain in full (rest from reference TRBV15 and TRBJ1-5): DAMVIQNPRYQVTQFGKPVTLSCSQTLNHNVMYWYQQKSSQAPKLLFHYYDKDFNNEADTPDNFQSRRPNTSFCFLDIRSPGLGDTAMYLCATSRYTGALREGNQPQHFGDGTRLSIL.

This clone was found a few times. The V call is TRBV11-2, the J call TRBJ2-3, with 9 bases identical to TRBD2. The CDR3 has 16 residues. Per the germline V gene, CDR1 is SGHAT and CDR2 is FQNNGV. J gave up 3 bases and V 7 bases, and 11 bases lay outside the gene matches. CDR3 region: CASTREGRQRTDTQYF. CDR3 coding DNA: TGTGCCAGCACGCGGGAGGGGCGCCAGAGGACAGATACGCAGTATTTT. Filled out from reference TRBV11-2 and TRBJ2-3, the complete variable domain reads EAGVAQSPRYKIIEKRQSVAFWCNPISGHATLYWYQQILGQGPKLLIQFQNNGVVDDSQLPKDRFSAERLKGVDSTLKIQPAKLEDSAVYLCASTREGRQRTDTQYFGPGTRLTVL.

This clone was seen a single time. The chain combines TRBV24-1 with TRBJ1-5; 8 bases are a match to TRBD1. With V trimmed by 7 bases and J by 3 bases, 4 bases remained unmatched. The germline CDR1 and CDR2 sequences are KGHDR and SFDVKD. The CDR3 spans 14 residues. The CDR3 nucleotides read TGTGCCACCAGCCAGGGGGCTAACAATCAGCCCCAGCATTTT. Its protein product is CATSQGANNQPQHF.

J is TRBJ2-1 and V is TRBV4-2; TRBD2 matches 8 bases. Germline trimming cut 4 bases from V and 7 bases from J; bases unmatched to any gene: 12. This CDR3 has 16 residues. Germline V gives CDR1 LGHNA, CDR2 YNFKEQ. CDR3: CASSPVPSGGGNEQFF. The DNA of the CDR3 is TGTGCCAGCAGCCCAGTTCCGAGCGGGGGCGGGAATGAGCAGTTCTTC.

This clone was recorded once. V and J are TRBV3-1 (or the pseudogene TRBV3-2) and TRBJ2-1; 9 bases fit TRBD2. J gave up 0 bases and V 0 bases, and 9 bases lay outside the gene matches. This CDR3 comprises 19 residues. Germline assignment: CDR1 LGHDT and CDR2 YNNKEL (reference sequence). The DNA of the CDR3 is TGTGCCAGCAGCCAAGATAAAGGGACTAGCCGAAGCTCCTACAATGAGCAGTTCTTC. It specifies CASSQDKGTSRSSYNEQFF.

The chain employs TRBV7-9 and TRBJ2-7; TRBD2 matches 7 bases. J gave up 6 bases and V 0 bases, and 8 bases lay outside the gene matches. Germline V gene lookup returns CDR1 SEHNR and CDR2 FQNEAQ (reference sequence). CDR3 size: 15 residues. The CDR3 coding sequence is TGTGCCAGCAGCTTAGCCCCGGGGGGATTTGGCGAGCAGTACTTC. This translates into CASSLAPGGFGEQYF.

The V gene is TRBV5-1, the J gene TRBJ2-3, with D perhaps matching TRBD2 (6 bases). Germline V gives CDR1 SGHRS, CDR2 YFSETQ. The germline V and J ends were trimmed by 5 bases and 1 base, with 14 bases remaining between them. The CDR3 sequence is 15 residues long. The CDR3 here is CASSAPGDRTDTQYF. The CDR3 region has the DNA TGCGCCAGCAGTGCTCCGGGGGATCGCACAGATACGCAGTATTTT. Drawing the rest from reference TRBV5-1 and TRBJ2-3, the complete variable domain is KAGVTQTPRYLIKTRGQQVTLSCSPISGHRSVSWYQQTPGQGLQFLFEYFSETQRNKGNFPGRFSGRQFSNSRSEMNVSTLELGDSALYLCASSAPGDRTDTQYFGPGTRLTVL.

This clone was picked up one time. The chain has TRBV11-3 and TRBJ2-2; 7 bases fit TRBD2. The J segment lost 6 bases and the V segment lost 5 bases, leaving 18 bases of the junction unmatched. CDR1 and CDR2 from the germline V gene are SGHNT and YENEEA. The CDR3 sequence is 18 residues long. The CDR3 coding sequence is TGTGCCAGCAGCGGTAGAGGTTCTGGACTAGTGGGATCCGGGGAGCTGTTTTTT. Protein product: CASSGRGSGLVGSGELFF.

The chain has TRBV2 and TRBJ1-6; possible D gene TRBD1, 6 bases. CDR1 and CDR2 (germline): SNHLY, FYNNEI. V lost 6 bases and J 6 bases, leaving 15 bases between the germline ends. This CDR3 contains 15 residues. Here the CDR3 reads CASRSEQGSNSPLHF. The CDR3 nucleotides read TGTGCCAGCAGATCAGAACAGGGCTCTAATTCACCCCTCCACTTT.

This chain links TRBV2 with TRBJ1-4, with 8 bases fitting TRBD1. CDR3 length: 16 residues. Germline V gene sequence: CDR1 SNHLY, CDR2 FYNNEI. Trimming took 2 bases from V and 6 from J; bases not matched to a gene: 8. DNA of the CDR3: TGTGCCAGCAGTGAATCCGAGGGACAGGTGTATGAAAAACTGTTTTTT. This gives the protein CASSESEGQVYEKLFF.

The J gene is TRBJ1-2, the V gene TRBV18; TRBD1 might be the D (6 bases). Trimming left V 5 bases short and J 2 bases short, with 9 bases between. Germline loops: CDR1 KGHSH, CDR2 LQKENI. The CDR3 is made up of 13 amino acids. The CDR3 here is CASSGDTNYGYTF. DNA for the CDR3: TGTGCCAGCTCAGGGGACACCAACTATGGCTACACCTTC.

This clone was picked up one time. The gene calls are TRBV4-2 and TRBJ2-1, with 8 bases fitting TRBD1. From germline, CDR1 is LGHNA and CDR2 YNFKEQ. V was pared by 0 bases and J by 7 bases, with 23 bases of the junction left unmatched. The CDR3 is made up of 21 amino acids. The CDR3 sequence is CASSQESVQDRVLLIGNEQFF. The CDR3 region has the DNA TGTGCCAGCAGCCAAGAATCTGTACAGGACAGGGTCCTCCTTATTGGTAATGAGCAGTTCTTC.

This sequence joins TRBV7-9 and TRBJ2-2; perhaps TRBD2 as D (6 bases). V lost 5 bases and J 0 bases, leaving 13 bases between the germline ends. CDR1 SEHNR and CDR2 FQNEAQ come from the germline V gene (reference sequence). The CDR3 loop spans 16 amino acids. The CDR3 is CASSPSGYANTGELFF. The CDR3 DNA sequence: TGTGCCAGCAGCCCAAGCGGGTACGCGAACACCGGGGAGCTGTTTTTT.

The CDR3 DNA sequence: TGTGCCAGCAGCATGGGGCACCCCGCGACTAGCGCTTCCTACGAGCAGTACTTC. Translating it yields CASSMGHPATSASYEQYF. The chain employs TRBV9 and TRBJ2-7, with 8 nucleotides matching TRBD2. The CDR3 has 18 amino acids. V lost 4 bases and J lost 1; bases outside the gene matches: 16. Germline V gives CDR1 SGDLS, CDR2 YYNGEE.

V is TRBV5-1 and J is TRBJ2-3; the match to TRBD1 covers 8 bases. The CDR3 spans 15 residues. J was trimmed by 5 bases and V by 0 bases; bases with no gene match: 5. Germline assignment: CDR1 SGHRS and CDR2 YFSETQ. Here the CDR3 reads CASSLADRVGDTQYF. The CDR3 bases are TGCGCCAGCAGCTTGGCGGACAGGGTAGGAGATACGCAGTATTTT.

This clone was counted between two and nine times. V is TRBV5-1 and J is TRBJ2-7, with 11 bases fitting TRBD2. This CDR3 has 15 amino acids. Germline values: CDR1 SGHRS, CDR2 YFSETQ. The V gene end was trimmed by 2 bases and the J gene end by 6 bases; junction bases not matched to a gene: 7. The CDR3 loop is CASSFTSGSLLEQYF. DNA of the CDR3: TGCGCCAGCAGCTTTACTAGCGGGAGTCTACTCGAGCAGTACTTC.

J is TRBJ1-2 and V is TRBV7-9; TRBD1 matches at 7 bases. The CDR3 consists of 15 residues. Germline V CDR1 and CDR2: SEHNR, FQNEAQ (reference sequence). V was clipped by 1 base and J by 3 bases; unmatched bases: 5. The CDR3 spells CASSLVQGGDYGYTF. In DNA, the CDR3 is TGTGCCAGCAGCTTAGTCCAGGGGGGAGACTATGGCTACACCTTC.

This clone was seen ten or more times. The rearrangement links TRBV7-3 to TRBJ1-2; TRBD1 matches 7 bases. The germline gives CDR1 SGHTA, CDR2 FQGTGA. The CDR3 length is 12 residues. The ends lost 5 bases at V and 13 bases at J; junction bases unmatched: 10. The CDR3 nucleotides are TGTGCCAGCAGCCCGACAGGGATTGGTTCCACCTTC. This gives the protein CASSPTGIGSTF.

The CDR3 loop is CASSLGGPGIYEQYF. The CDR3 DNA sequence: TGTGCCAGCAGCTTAGGAGGGCCAGGAATATACGAGCAGTACTTC. The chain has TRBV7-2 and TRBJ2-7, with TRBD2 as a possible D gene (5 bases). Trimming removed 1 base from V and 4 bases from J, with 14 bases in between. Germline values: CDR1 SGHTA, CDR2 FQGNSA. The CDR3 runs to 15 residues.

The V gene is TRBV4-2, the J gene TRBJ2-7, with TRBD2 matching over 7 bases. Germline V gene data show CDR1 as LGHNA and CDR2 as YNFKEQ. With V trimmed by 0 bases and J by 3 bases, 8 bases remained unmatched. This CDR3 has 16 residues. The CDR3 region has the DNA TGTGCCAGCAGCCAAGATCTGGCTAGCGGTAGCTACGAGCAGTACTTC. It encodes CASSQDLASGSYEQYF.

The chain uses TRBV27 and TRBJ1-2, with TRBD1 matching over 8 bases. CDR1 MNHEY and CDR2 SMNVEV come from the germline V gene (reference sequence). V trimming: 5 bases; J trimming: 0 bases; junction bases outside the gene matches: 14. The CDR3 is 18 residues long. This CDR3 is CASSPAKIRTGSNYGYTF. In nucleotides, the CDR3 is TGTGCCAGCAGTCCAGCCAAAATCCGGACAGGGTCTAACTATGGCTACACCTTC.

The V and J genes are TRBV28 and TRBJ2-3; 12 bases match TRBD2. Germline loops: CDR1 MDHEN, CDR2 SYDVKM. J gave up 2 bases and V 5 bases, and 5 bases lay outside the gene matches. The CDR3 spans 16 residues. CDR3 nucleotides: TGTGCCAGCAGTCCAGGACTAGCGGGACTCACAGATACGCAGTATTTT. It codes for CASSPGLAGLTDTQYF.

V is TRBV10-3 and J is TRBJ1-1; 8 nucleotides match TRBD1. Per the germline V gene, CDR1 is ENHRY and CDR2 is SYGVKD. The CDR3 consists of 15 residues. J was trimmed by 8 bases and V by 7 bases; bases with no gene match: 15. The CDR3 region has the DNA TGTGCCATCACCACATCGGACAGGGATTACGGAGAAGCTTTCTTT. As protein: CAITTSDRDYGEAFF.

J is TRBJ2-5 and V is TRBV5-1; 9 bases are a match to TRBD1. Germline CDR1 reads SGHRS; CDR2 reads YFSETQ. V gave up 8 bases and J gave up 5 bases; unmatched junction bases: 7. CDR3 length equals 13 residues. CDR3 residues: CASTGTGLETQYF. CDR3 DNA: TGCGCCAGTACCGGGACAGGGCTGGAGACCCAGTACTTC.

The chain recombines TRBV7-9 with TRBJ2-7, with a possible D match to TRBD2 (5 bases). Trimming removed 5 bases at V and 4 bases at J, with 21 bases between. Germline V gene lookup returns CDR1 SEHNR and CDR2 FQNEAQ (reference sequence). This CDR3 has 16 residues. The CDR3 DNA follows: TGTGCCAGCAGCCCGGAACTAGAGTTGGGTCCGTACGAGCAGTACTTC. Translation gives CASSPELELGPYEQYF.

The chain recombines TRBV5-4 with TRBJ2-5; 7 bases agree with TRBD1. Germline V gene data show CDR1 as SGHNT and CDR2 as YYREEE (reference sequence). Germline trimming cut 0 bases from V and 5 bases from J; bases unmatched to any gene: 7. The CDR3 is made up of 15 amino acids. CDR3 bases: TGTGCCAGCAGCTTGGGAGGGGGCGGTGGGGAGACCCAGTACTTC. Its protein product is CASSLGGGGGETQYF.

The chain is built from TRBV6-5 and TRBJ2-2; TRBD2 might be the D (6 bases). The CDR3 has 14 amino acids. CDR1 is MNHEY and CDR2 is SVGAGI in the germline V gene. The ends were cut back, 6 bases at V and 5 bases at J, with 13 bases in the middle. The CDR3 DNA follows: TGTGCCAGCAGGCGGGACCGGGGAACCGGGGAGCTGTTTTTT. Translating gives CASRRDRGTGELFF.

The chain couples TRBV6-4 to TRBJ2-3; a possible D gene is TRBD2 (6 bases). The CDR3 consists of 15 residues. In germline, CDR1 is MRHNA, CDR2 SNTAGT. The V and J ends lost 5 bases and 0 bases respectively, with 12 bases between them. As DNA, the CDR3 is TGTGCCAGCAGTCCCACGGGAGTGAGCACAGATACGCAGTATTTT. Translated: CASSPTGVSTDTQYF.

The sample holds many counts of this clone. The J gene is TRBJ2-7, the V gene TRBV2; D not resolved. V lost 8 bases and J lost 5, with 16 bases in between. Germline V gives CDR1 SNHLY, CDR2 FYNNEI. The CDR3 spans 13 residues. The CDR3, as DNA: TGTGCCAGCCGAAACGTCGGGTCCCACGAGCAGTACTTC. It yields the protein CASRNVGSHEQYF.